Listed below are T cell receptor beta chains from one sample, sequenced in a study of T cell responses to AZD1222 COVID-19 vaccine. Data came from immunoSEQ multiplex PCR; TCRdb stores just in-frame clones and leaves some out. Of approximately 130,000 clones listed, more than 85% were seen once; the top ten hold about 3%. The material sequenced was peripheral blood, taken on day 0 of AZD1222 vaccination. The receptor source for this set is an adult in good health. Each CDR3 is given with its conserved first and last residue. Some rows have no size entry. The others give once, few or many, or a class for an expanded clone.

NA,TRBJ2-1,TRBV7-3,CASSLGSIGSYNEQFF
NA,TRBJ2-7,TRBV5-1,CASSLTSGSNEQYF
NA,TRBJ1-1,TRBV6-6,CASSPGQGYTEAFF
NA,TRBJ1-2,TRBV27,CASSLSLGANYGYTF
NA,TRBJ1-4,TRBV7-8,CASSLRISTNEKLFF
NA,TRBJ2-3,TRBV29-1,CSVELQGHTDTQYF
NA,TRBJ2-1,TRBV5-1,CASSLGGSLYNEQFF
NA,TRBJ1-1,TRBV12-3/TRBV12-4,CASSYRGSTEAFF
NA,TRBJ1-6,TRBV3-1/TRBV3-2,CASSHPDSPLHF
NA,TRBJ1-6,TRBV25-1,CASSEYAQSAALHF
NA,TRBJ1-1,TRBV28,CASSLGQVNTEAFF
NA,TRBJ1-5,TRBV5-1,CASSKDSNQPQHF
NA,TRBJ1-5,TRBV27,CASSTTRDRGRDEVNQPQHF
once,TRBJ1-6,TRBV6-5,CASREGFNSPLHF
NA,TRBJ1-2,TRBV6-5,CASRGQVYGYTF
NA,TRBJ2-1,TRBV7-9,CASSVSGSSYNEQFF
NA,TRBJ2-1,TRBV28,CASSFPGQNEQFF
few,TRBJ2-5,TRBV5-6,CASSYSIAVSRETQYF
NA,TRBJ1-4,TRBV4-3,CASSQDMGPEKLFF
NA,TRBJ1-1,TRBV10-3,CAISVDTMNTEAFF
NA,TRBJ1-5,TRBV18,CASSPDRASNQPQHF
NA,TRBJ2-3,TRBV10-3,CATAGPQVDTQYF
NA,TRBJ2-3,TRBV6-5,CASIPGLRVRDTQYF
NA,TRBJ2-7,TRBV28,CASRGTSGRLYEQYF